Here is one T cell receptor (beta chain) with its context. This clonotype was seen ten or more times. Its antigen has not been determined. No quality values exist for individual bases; no much larger clone is one base distant. The data are from a study of human T cells and chemical hapten exposure (dated by TCRdb to the early 2020s). Looking at the study overall: For sensitization, 2% DPC in acetone was applied to an approximately 2 cm by approximately 2 cm area of upper inner arm skin. Weekly therapeutic DPC doses were additionally applied to the scalp of patients throughout the approximately 24-week study period. Patch testing on the upper back used Finn chambers containing 0.01% DPC, with scoring done after 6 days according to International Contact Dermatitis Research Group standards. The mostly female patient cohort included alopecia areata with under or over 50% scalp involvement, alopecia totalis and alopecia universalis. Libraries were pooled for sequencing, and variation in per-sample TCR yields was attributed mainly to small differences in library volumes within the pool. Peripheral blood TCR repertoire changes were tracked in vivo in alopecia patients during primary and secondary sensitization to the hapten diphenylcyclopropenone (DPC). Blood samples were taken from patients before sensitization (week 0) and at 2, 6 and about 24 weeks after DPC sensitization. About 27 alopecia patients gave blood for TCR sequencing at one to four time points (pre-sensitization, 2, 6 and 24 weeks). What the study reported, not specific to this receptor: A positive correlation was found between the number of PT1 expanded TCRs and patch test score, with significance reached at thresholds 8, 16 and 32 but not 4. Because all patients had alopecia, a presumed autoimmune disease, the immune response of the patients might differ from that of healthy individuals. Repeated subsampling changed both the strength of the expansion versus patch-test correlation and the threshold at which the correlation became significant. The number of TCRs above 1 in 1000 frequency did not change with DPC sensitization; there was no evidence of global repertoire structure alterations. Significantly more large CDR3 similarity clusters were formed by expanded TCRs than by pre-sensitization or healthy control sets, consistent with antigen-driven responses.

According to the study, the label for this sample's time point signals: patch test 1, 2 weeks after DPC sensitization. What this sample's treatment or condition label stands for: therapeutic diphenylcyclopropenone sensitization with weekly scalp DPC. Blood at each patch-test visit was drawn before the patch test was applied. Eligible patients were aged 18 to 70, diagnosed with alopecia, deemed suitable for DPC therapy, and excluded if pregnant. Unfractionated whole blood was collected in Tempus Blood RNA tubes, and total RNA was extracted from that blood. Trimming at the junction amounts to 3 bases on V and 2 bases on J, and the germline ends lie 11 bases apart. Looking up the germline V gene (reference sequence) yields CDR1 WNHNN and CDR2 SYGVQD. Spanning cysteine to phenylalanine, the CDR3 consists of 14 amino acids. Left in the record is the CDR3 DNA by itself, 42 bases read in frame from the first base.

Libraries came from RACE. Instrument on record: NextSeq 500. During library preparation, unique molecular identifiers were attached to individual cDNA molecules so that TCRs could be counted quantitatively and reproducibly. Each blood RNA sample was used to sequence both TCR alpha and TCR beta chains. As for how the authors treated the data: The median number of TCRs per sample was some 100,000, ranging from about 20,000 to 700,000. V, J and CDR3 annotation of the TCR reads was performed with the Decombinator software suite. Every sample was subsampled to the same number of TCRs (28,000) for the PS versus PT1 abundance plots. Expanded TCRs were defined as absent before sensitization and observed at least eight times at the 2-week time point. TCRdb took the public reads, trimmed them with fastp at Q25, ran MiXCR for clone calling and kept in-frame beta chains. Rows merge per CDR3 protein into single entries with the most common DNA and genes. Here the V and J calls rest on TCRdb's processing, not on the authors' analysis. Counted in this sample were approximately 400,000 distinct CDR3 sequences; roughly 4.8% of them appeared once. Under 3% of the sample belongs to the ten largest clones.

The sequence came from a woman aged 45-65 years with alopecia areata. Some clones in this sample may be carry-over from other donors' samples. The sample here was whole blood, taken in connection with sensitization to the hapten diphenylcyclopropenone (DPC). Recombination linked TRBV10-1 to TRBJ2-7; the D region may be TRBD1 or TRBD2, each matching 5 bases equally. The sequenced DNA is TGCGCCAGCAGTGACACCCTGGGACCCTACGAGCAGTACTTC. Its amino acids are CASSDTLGPYEQYF.